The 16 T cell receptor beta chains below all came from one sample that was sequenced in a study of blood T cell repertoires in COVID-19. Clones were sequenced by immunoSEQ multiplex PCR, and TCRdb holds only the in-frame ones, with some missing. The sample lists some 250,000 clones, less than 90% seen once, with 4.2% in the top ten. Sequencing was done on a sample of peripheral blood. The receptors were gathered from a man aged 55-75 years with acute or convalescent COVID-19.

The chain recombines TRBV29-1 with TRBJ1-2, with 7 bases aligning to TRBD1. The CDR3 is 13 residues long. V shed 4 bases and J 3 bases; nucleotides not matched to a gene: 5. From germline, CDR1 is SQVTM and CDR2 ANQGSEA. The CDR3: CSVVNRGDYGYTF. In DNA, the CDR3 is TGCAGCGTTGTCAACAGGGGAGACTATGGCTACACCTTC.

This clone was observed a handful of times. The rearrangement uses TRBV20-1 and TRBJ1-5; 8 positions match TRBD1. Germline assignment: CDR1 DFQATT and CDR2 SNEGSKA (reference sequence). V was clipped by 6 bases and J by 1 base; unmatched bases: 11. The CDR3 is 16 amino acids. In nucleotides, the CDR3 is TGCAGTGCCAGTCCCTTCGGACAGGGCAGCAATCAGCCCCAGCATTTT. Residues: CSASPFGQGSNQPQHF.

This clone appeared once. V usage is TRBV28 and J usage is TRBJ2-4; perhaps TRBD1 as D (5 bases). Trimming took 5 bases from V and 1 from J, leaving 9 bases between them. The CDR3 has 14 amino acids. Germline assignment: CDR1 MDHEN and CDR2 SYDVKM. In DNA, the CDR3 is TGTGCCAGCAGTCAGGGTTTGGCCAAAAACATTCAGTACTTC. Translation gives CASSQGLAKNIQYF.

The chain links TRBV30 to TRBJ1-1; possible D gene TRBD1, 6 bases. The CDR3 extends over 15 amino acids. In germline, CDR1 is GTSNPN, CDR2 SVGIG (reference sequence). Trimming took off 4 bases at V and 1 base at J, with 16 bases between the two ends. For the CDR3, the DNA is TGTGCCTGGACCCCCGGGGGGGCGAGGAACACTGAAGCTTTCTTT. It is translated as CAWTPGGARNTEAFF.

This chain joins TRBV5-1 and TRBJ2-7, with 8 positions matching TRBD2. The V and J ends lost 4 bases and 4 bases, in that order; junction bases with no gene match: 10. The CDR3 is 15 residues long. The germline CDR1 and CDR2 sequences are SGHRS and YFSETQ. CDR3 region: CASSPRLANLYEQYF. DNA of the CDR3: TGCGCCAGCAGCCCCAGACTAGCGAACCTATACGAGCAGTACTTC.

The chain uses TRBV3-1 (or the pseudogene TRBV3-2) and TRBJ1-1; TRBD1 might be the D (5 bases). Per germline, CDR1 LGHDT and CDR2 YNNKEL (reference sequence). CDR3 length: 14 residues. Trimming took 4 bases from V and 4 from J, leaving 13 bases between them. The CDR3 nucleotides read TGTGCCAGCAGCCGAGACAGTTTATCCACTGAAGCTTTCTTT. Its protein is CASSRDSLSTEAFF.

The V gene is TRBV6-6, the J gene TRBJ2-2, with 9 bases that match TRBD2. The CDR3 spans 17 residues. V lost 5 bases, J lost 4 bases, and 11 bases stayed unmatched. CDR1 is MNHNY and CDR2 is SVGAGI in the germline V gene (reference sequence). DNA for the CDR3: TGTGCCAGCAGTCCCCGTAGCGGGAGTGGTCGCACCGGGGAGCTGTTTTTT. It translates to CASSPRSGSGRTGELFF.

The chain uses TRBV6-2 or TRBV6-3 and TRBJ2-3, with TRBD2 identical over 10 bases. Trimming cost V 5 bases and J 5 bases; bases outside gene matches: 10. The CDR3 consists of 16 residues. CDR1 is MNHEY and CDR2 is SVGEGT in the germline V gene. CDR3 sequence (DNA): TGTGCCAGCAGTCGCGACTTAAGCGGGAGGGGAGATACGCAGTATTTT. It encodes CASSRDLSGRGDTQYF.

The CDR3: CASSLELSGNTIYF. In DNA, the CDR3 is TGTGCCAGCAGCTTAGAACTCTCTGGAAACACCATATATTTT. This rearrangement joins TRBV7-9 to TRBJ1-3; the D is unclear. Germline V gene lookup returns CDR1 SEHNR and CDR2 FQNEAQ (reference sequence). Trimming stripped 1 base from V and 0 bases from J, with 4 bases between. The CDR3 consists of 14 residues.

DNA of the CDR3: TGTGCCAGCACCGCCCGGCGGGACGCGAACACCGGGGAGCTGTTTTTT. This gives the protein CASTARRDANTGELFF. V and J are TRBV7-9 and TRBJ2-2, with D tentatively TRBD2 (6 bases). Germline lookup yields CDR1 SEHNR and CDR2 FQNEAQ (reference sequence). V lost 7 bases, J lost 0 bases, and 15 bases lay in between. The CDR3 totals 16 residues.

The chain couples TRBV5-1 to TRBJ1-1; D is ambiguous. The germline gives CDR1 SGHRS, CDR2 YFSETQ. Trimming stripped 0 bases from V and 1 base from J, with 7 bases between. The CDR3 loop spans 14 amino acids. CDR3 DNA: TGCGCCAGCAGCTTGGGGCACCAGAACACTGAAGCTTTCTTT. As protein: CASSLGHQNTEAFF.

As DNA, the CDR3 is TGTGCCAGCAGTGAAGGCAGATACACATTCGGCTACACCTTC. Translation gives CASSEGRYTFGYTF. The V and J genes are TRBV6-1 and TRBJ1-2, with D unresolved. The CDR3 spans 14 residues. V lost 1 base, J lost 8 bases, and 14 bases lay in between. Germline CDR1 reads MNHNS; CDR2 reads SASEGT.

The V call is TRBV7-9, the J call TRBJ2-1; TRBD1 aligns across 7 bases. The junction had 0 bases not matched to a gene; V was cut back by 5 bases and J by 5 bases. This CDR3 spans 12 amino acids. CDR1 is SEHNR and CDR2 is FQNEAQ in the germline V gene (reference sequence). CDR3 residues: CASSTGDNEQFF. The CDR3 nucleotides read TGTGCCAGCAGCACAGGGGACAATGAGCAGTTCTTC. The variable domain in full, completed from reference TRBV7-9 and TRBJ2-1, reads DTGVSQNPRHKITKRGQNVTFRCDPISEHNRLYWYRQTLGQGPEFLTYFQNEAQLEKSRLLSDRFSAERPKGSFSTLEIQRTEQGDSAMYLCASSTGDNEQFFGPGTRLTVL.

The CDR3 loop reads CASSLPPGGAQYF. For the CDR3, the DNA is TGTGCCAGCAGCCTACCACCAGGGGGCGCCCAGTACTTC. The chain recombines TRBV12-3 or TRBV12-4 with TRBJ2-7, with 8 positions matching TRBD1. This CDR3 has 13 amino acids. J lost 10 bases, V lost 6 bases, and 11 bases had no gene match.

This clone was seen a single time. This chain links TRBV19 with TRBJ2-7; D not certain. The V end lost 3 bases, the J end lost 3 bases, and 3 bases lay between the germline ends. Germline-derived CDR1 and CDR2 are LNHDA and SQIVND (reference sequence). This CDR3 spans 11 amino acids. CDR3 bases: TGTGCCAGTAGTATCGGCTACGAGCAGTACTTC. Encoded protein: CASSIGYEQYF.

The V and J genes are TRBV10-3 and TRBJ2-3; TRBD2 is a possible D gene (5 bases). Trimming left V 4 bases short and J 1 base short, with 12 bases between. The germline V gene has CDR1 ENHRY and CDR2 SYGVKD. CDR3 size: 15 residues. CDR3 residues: CAISVRAEGTDTQYF. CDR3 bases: TGTGCCATCAGTGTGAGAGCGGAAGGCACAGATACGCAGTATTTT.